The 21 T cell receptor beta chains presented below share a single source sample, sequenced in a study of regulatory T cells in long-lasting Graves disease. Construction of TCR beta libraries relied on iRepertoire HTBI primers and on Arm-PCR targeting CDR3 regions. MiXCR, run by TCRdb on the multiplex PCR reads, gives a single entry per CDR3 protein. The repertoire holds a few hundred thousand distinct CDR3 sequences, with around a fifth as singletons. Time point indicated: newly diagnosed GD, antithyroid drugs for less than 3 months. The TCR library was prepared using RNA isolated from PBMCs. These records were also assigned to another study, of T cells in Graves' hyperthyroidism and ophthalmopathy.

The sample was peripheral blood mononuclear cells (PBMCs), taken at new diagnosis, from a patient treated with antithyroid drugs. These receptors were taken from a woman aged 30 to 39 with Graves disease.

In this sample, this clonotype turned up a few times. V and J are TRBV6-1 and TRBJ1-2; tentative D call: TRBD1 (5 bases). The CDR3 runs 13 residues. Germline CDR1 MNHNS, CDR2 SASEGT. Trimming shortened V by 10 bases and J by 5 bases, and 17 bases separated the two germline ends. The CDR3 region has the DNA TGTGCCATATGGAACAGGCTGTTATATGGCTACACCTTC. This sequence encodes CAIWNRLLYGYTF.

This clonotype has at least ten counts. DNA of the CDR3: TGTGCCAGCAGATCAGGAGGGGGCTGGGGTGAAGCTTTCTTT. It specifies CASRSGGGWGEAFF. This chain links TRBV2 with TRBJ1-1; TRBD1 aligns across 7 bases. This CDR3 region has 14 residues. CDR1 is SNHLY, CDR2 FYNNEI, per germline. V dropped 6 bases and J dropped 7; count of bases not matched to a gene: 11.

This clonotype is medium-sized (0.01 to 0.1%) by share. At one end, the junction sequence differs from germline, possibly due to a read error. The chain is built from TRBV11-2 and TRBJ1-3; no definite D call. The CDR3 totals 13 residues. The germline V gene encodes CDR1 SGHAT and CDR2 FQNNGV. The CDR3 nucleotides read TGTGCCAGCAGTTTAGCGCCGCCACCCGATACATATTTT. The encoded protein is CASSLAPPPDTYF.

This clonotype was detected many times. V gene TRBV3-1 combines with J gene TRBJ1-1; 11 positions agree with TRBD1. CDR3 length: 15 residues. With V trimmed by 1 base and J by 4 bases, 2 bases remained unmatched. Looked up from germline, CDR1 is LGHDT and CDR2 is YNNKEL (reference sequence). Here the CDR3 reads CASSQVGTGGTEAFF. The CDR3 nucleotides read TGTGCCAGCAGCCAAGTAGGGACAGGGGGCACTGAAGCTTTCTTT. The full variable domain, its missing parts supplied by reference TRBV3-1 and TRBJ1-1, is DTAVSQTPKYLVTQMGNDKSIKCEQNLGHDTMYWYKQDSKKFLKIMFSYNNKELIINETVPNRFSPKSPDKAHLNLHINSLELGDSAVYFCASSQVGTGGTEAFFGQGTRLTVV.

The rearrangement links TRBV20-1 to TRBJ2-2; weak D call: TRBD1 (6 bases). Germline CDR1 is DFQATT and CDR2 is SNEGSKA (reference sequence). The CDR3 has 16 amino acids. V lost 1 base and J 7 bases, leaving 19 bases between the germline ends. The CDR3 DNA follows: TGCAGTGCTAGAGGCGTCATTCAGGGGCGGGTCGGGGAGCTGTTTTTT. Translating gives CSARGVIQGRVGELFF.

This clonotype was detected a few times. This chain joins TRBV20-1 and TRBJ2-5; tentatively, D is TRBD1 (6 bases). V was cut by 6 bases and J by 4 bases, with 18 bases left in between. The CDR3 length is 14 residues. Per germline, CDR1 DFQATT and CDR2 SNEGSKA (reference sequence). CDR3 in amino acids: CSAPTTGTGETQYF. In DNA form, the CDR3 reads TGCAGTGCCCCCACAACAGGGACGGGAGAGACCCAGTACTTC.

This chain connects TRBV5-1 to TRBJ2-3; 10 bases line up with TRBD1. V shed 4 bases, J shed 4 bases, and the junction held 9 bases outside the gene matches. The CDR3 runs to 16 residues. Germline CDR1 reads SGHRS; CDR2 reads YFSETQ. CDR3 sequence (DNA): TGCGCCAGCAGCCCGGGACAGGGGAAGGGGGCAGATACGCAGTATTTT. It is translated as CASSPGQGKGADTQYF.

This clonotype was found many times. The rearrangement links TRBV6-2 or TRBV6-3 to TRBJ2-5, with TRBD1 as a possible D gene (6 bases). CDR1 is MNHEY, CDR2 SVGEGT, per germline. Deletions cut 5 bases from V and 5 bases from J, with 18 bases between. The CDR3 runs 15 residues. CDR3 bases: TGTGCCAGCAGTAAGGGACAAGGGCCCGTGGAGACCCAGTACTTC. Translated: CASSKGQGPVETQYF.

CDR3 in DNA: TGTGCCAGCAGCCAAGGACAGGGCCCTCCTATGAACACTGAAGCTTTCTTT. It encodes CASSQGQGPPMNTEAFF. The chain is built from TRBV4-2 and TRBJ1-1; 7 bases match TRBD1. The CDR3 consists of 17 residues. Germline values: CDR1 LGHNA, CDR2 YNFKEQ. Trimming removed 1 base from V and 0 bases from J; junction bases left unmatched: 8.

This clonotype has at least ten counts. The rearrangement uses TRBV30 and TRBJ2-1; D is ambiguous. V was clipped by 3 bases and J by 1 base, with 13 bases between them. The germline V gene encodes CDR1 GTSNPN and CDR2 SVGIG (reference sequence). The CDR3 is made up of 15 amino acids. The chain's CDR3 is CAWSSPSPSYNEQFF. CDR3 nucleotide sequence: TGTGCCTGGAGCTCCCCCTCTCCGTCCTACAATGAGCAGTTCTTC.

With regard to this clonotype: A much larger clone sits a single nucleotide away, making a read error possible. The J gene is TRBJ1-6, the V gene TRBV6-1; D is undetermined. This CDR3 contains 16 residues. Looked up from germline, CDR1 is MNHNS and CDR2 is SASEGT. The CDR3 DNA reads TGTGCCAGCAGTGATCGCCAGAGCTCCTATAATTCACCCCCCCACTTT. It encodes CASSDRQSSYNSPPHF.

This clonotype was seen ten or more times. DNA for the CDR3: TGTGCCAGCAGCGGCGACAGGGACGGAGCTTTCTTT. Residues: CASSGDRDGAFF. The rearrangement joins TRBV9 to TRBJ1-1; 7 bases map to TRBD1. From germline, CDR1 is SGDLS and CDR2 YYNGEE. This CDR3 contains 12 residues. J lost 10 bases, V lost 3 bases, and 6 bases had no gene match.

V usage is TRBV30 and J usage is TRBJ1-1; D gene ambiguous. Germline loops: CDR1 GTSNPN, CDR2 SVGIG (reference sequence). Trimming cost V 7 bases and J 1 base, with 13 bases left between them. This CDR3 contains 13 residues. The chain's CDR3 is CAFRKSRNTEAFF. The DNA for the CDR3 is TGTGCCTTCCGAAAGTCAAGGAACACTGAAGCTTTCTTT.

The chain combines TRBV7-2 with TRBJ1-2; D gene unclear. CDR3 length equals 13 residues. Per germline, CDR1 SGHTA and CDR2 FQGNSA. The V end was cut by 5 bases, the J end by 4 bases, with 11 bases between. This CDR3 reads CASSREGVYGYTF. In nucleotides, the CDR3 is TGTGCCAGCAGCCGGGAGGGCGTCTATGGCTACACCTTC. Using reference TRBV7-2 and TRBJ1-2 for the parts outside the CDR3, the full variable domain is GAGVSQSPSNKVTEKGKDVELRCDPISGHTALYWYRQSLGQGLEFLIYFQGNSAPDKSGLPSDRFSAERTGGSVSTLTIQRTQQEDSAVYLCASSREGVYGYTFGSGTRLTVV.

The sample holds many counts of this clonotype. V gene TRBV30 combines with J gene TRBJ1-2; TRBD1 matches 7 bases. This CDR3 is 12 amino acids long. In germline, CDR1 is GTSNPN, CDR2 SVGIG (reference sequence). After removal of 8 bases from V and 3 bases from J, the junction contained 6 bases not matched to a gene. The DNA for the CDR3 is TGTGCCGGAGGGGGCAGCGACTATGGCTACACCTTC. This sequence encodes CAGGGSDYGYTF.

This clonotype was recorded many times. V usage is TRBV6-2 or TRBV6-3 and J usage is TRBJ2-7; TRBD1 is a possible D gene (5 bases). Trimming shortened V by 5 bases and J by 3 bases, and 11 bases separated the two germline ends. The V gene's germline CDR1 is MNHEY and CDR2 SVGEGT. This CDR3 is 13 amino acids long. The CDR3 DNA reads TGTGCCAGCAGTGAAATAAGGGGCTACGAGCAGTACTTC. Encoded protein: CASSEIRGYEQYF.

The rearrangement joins TRBV6-1 to TRBJ1-4; no definite D call. Germline V lookup: CDR1 MNHNS, CDR2 SASEGT. This CDR3 has 11 residues. Trimming shortened V by 6 bases and J by 11 bases, and 10 bases separated the two germline ends. The CDR3, as DNA: TGTGCCAGCAGGGCAGACGGGAAACTGTTTTTT. As protein: CASRADGKLFF.

This clonotype came up many times. This chain links TRBV4-1 with TRBJ1-1; no clear D gene. V lost 8 bases and J lost 1, with 11 bases in between. CDR3 length equals 13 residues. CDR1 is MGHRA and CDR2 is YSYEKL in the germline V gene. The DNA of the CDR3 is TGCGCCAGCCGTCGGCCGGAGAACACTGAAGCTTTCTTT. Protein sequence: CASRRPENTEAFF.

The sample holds many counts of this clonotype. This chain uses TRBV2 with TRBJ1-4; D unresolved. This CDR3 is built from 14 residues. Trimming removed 1 base from V and 8 bases from J, with 11 bases in between. CDR1 SNHLY and CDR2 FYNNEI come from the germline V gene. The CDR3, as DNA: TGTGCCAGCAGTGAAGAACGGGTGGGGGAAAAACTGTTTTTT. This translates into CASSEERVGEKLFF. The whole variable domain, filled in from reference TRBV2 and TRBJ1-4, reads EPEVTQTPSHQVTQMGQEVILRCVPISNHLYFYWYRQILGQKVEFLVSFYNNEISEKSEIFDDQFSVERPDGSNFTLKIRSTKLEDSAMYFCASSEERVGEKLFFGSGTQLSVL.

Regarding this clonotype: A much larger clone is a single base away; this may be a read error. The chain has TRBV5-1 and TRBJ1-4; the D is unclear. The CDR3 covers 14 residues. Germline-derived CDR1 and CDR2 are SGHRS and YFSETQ. CDR3 amino acids: CASSLTGLHEKLIF. The CDR3 coding sequence is TGCGCCAGCAGCTTGACGGGGTTACATGAAAAACTGATTTTT.

This clonotype was recorded many times. The chain has TRBV28 and TRBJ1-2; D remains unclear. Germline assignment: CDR1 MDHEN and CDR2 SYDVKM. Trimming stripped 7 bases from V and 4 bases from J, with 16 bases between. The CDR3 length is 14 residues. CDR3 DNA: TGTGCCAGCACCATTAACAATGACATCTATGGCTACACCTTC. Its protein product is CASTINNDIYGYTF.